The 4 T cell receptor beta chains given below trace back to one sample, sequenced in a study of blood T cell repertoires in COVID-19. Profiled with immunoSEQ multiplex PCR; TCRdb holds only in-frame clones, not every one. The table includes roughly 150,000 clones, approximately 80% detected once. Sequencing was carried out using peripheral blood. All receptors come from a woman of 80 years or more with COVID-19, enrolled during active disease.

This rearrangement joins TRBV4-1 to TRBJ2-7; 9 nucleotides align to TRBD1. The CDR3 sequence is 16 residues long. V dropped 1 base and J dropped 2; count of bases not matched to a gene: 6. Germline assignment: CDR1 MGHRA and CDR2 YSYEKL. The CDR3 loop is CASSQVPGQGPYEQYF. The CDR3 coding sequence is TGCGCCAGCAGCCAAGTTCCGGGACAGGGACCCTACGAGCAGTACTTC.

The chain uses TRBV9 and TRBJ1-2; possibly TRBD1 for D (5 bases). V was shortened by 2 bases and J by 5 bases, with 13 bases between the two germline ends. Per germline, CDR1 SGDLS and CDR2 YYNGEE. The CDR3 runs 14 residues. CDR3 amino acids: CASSVFETAYGYTF. The CDR3 DNA is TGTGCCAGCAGCGTCTTCGAGACAGCGTATGGCTACACCTTC.

The chain is built from TRBV19 and TRBJ2-5; 10 bases agree with TRBD1. There are 16 residues in the CDR3. Germline-derived CDR1 and CDR2 are LNHDA and SQIVND (reference sequence). J was trimmed by 5 bases and V by 4 bases; bases with no gene match: 10. CDR3 region: CASSRDRGGMSETQYF. The CDR3 DNA sequence: TGTGCCAGTAGTAGGGACAGGGGCGGGATGTCGGAGACCCAGTACTTC.

The chain links TRBV7-9 to TRBJ2-3; tentatively, D is TRBD2 (6 bases). The CDR3 spans 17 residues. Trimming took 0 bases from V and 1 from J, leaving 14 bases between them. Germline-derived CDR1 and CDR2 are SEHNR and FQNEAQ (reference sequence). CDR3 residues: CASSLAGGPSGTDTQYF. The CDR3 DNA is TGTGCCAGCAGCTTAGCAGGAGGGCCGTCGGGCACAGATACGCAGTATTTT. Full variable domain (rest looked up from reference TRBV7-9 and TRBJ2-3): DTGVSQNPRHKITKRGQNVTFRCDPISEHNRLYWYRQTLGQGPEFLTYFQNEAQLEKSRLLSDRFSAERPKGSFSTLEIQRTEQGDSAMYLCASSLAGGPSGTDTQYFGPGTRLTVL.